The 25 T cell receptor beta chains reported below all come from one sample, sequenced in a study of beta chain features in type 1 diabetes. Of the isolated RNA, all was reverse transcribed, and so the sequenced material was expressed TCRB transcripts. Profiled with immunoSEQ multiplex PCR; TCRdb holds only in-frame clones, not every one. The data show nearly 250,000 clones, about 70% seen once. The sequencing sample was made of naive CD4+ T cells from blood. The receptors come from a man aged 25 to 45 in good health.

The rearrangement links TRBV14 to TRBJ2-1; 8 bases match TRBD1. Germline CDR1 reads SGHDN; CDR2 reads FVKESK. Losses at the gene ends were 4 bases for V and 2 bases for J; bases not matched to a gene: 4. CDR3 size: 15 residues. The CDR3 DNA is TGTGCCAGCAGCCGATTGACAGGGGCCTACAATGAGCAGTTCTTC. Its protein is CASSRLTGAYNEQFF.

DNA of the CDR3: TGCGCCAGCAGCCAAGCCCCAGGGCGCTACAATGAGCAGTTCTTC. Its translation is CASSQAPGRYNEQFF. The gene calls are TRBV4-3 and TRBJ2-1, with D possibly TRBD1 on 5 matching bases. The germline V gene encodes CDR1 LGHNA and CDR2 YSLEER. V gave up 1 base and J gave up 3 bases, with 10 bases separating them. The CDR3 contains 15 residues.

This chain links TRBV6-5 with TRBJ1-2; tentatively, D is TRBD1 (5 bases). The V gene lost 7 bases and the J gene lost 0 bases, with 9 bases spanning the gap. Germline CDR1 and CDR2: MNHEY and SVGAGI. The CDR3 has 13 residues. This chain's CDR3 is CASTAGANYGYTF. Written as DNA, the CDR3 is TGTGCCAGCACAGCGGGGGCTAACTATGGCTACACCTTC.

V gene TRBV5-6 combines with J gene TRBJ2-3; D uncertain. The CDR3 is made up of 14 amino acids. The V gene's germline CDR1 is SGHDT and CDR2 YYEEEE. The V gene lost 3 bases and the J gene lost 2 bases, with 10 bases spanning the gap. CDR3 DNA sequence: TGTGCCAGCAGCTCGGGCCTTGTCACAGATACGCAGTATTTT. This sequence encodes CASSSGLVTDTQYF. Combining the CDR3 with reference TRBV5-6 and TRBJ2-3 gives the whole variable domain DAGVTQSPTHLIKTRGQQVTLRCSPKSGHDTVSWYQQALGQGPQFIFQYYEEEERQRGNFPDRFSGHQFPNYSSELNVNALLLGDSALYLCASSSGLVTDTQYFGPGTRLTVL.

The chain joins TRBV11-3 to TRBJ2-2; D perhaps matches TRBD1 (5 bases). V dropped 5 bases and J dropped 8 bases, with 12 bases sitting between them. Germline V lookup: CDR1 SGHNT, CDR2 YENEEA. The CDR3 is 13 residues long. CDR3 residues: CASSATGAGELFF. CDR3 in DNA: TGTGCCAGCAGCGCGACTGGGGCTGGGGAGCTGTTTTTT.

This clone was picked up a small number of times. The gene calls are TRBV5-1 and TRBJ1-5; 10 nucleotides agree with TRBD1. Germline CDR1 is SGHRS and CDR2 is YFSETQ. This CDR3 spans 16 amino acids. Trimming removed 2 bases from V and 5 bases from J; junction bases left unmatched: 7. CDR3 DNA sequence: TGCGCCAGCAGCTTATTACCGGGACAGGGGTATCAGCCCCAGCATTTT. It codes for CASSLLPGQGYQPQHF.

In DNA form, the CDR3 reads TGCAGCGTTGAAGGACAGGGGGGACCCTCGTTCACAGATACGCAGTATTTT. Protein: CSVEGQGGPSFTDTQYF. The chain employs TRBV29-1 and TRBJ2-3, with 9 bases aligning to TRBD1. The CDR3 is made up of 17 amino acids. Germline values: CDR1 SQVTM, CDR2 ANQGSEA. V was pared by 1 base and J by 2 bases, with 10 bases of the junction left unmatched.

A single count supports this clone. The V call is TRBV2, the J call TRBJ2-1, with D perhaps given as TRBD1 or TRBD2 (5 bases each). With 6 bases removed from V and 10 bases from J, the gap between germline ends came to 16 bases. The germline CDR1 and CDR2 sequences are SNHLY and FYNNEI. The CDR3 runs to 13 residues. CDR3 amino acids: CASRATGTSEQFF. CDR3 sequence (DNA): TGTGCCAGCAGGGCAACGGGGACCAGCGAGCAGTTCTTC.

J is TRBJ2-2 and V is TRBV2; the D is unclear. Germline-derived CDR1 and CDR2 are SNHLY and FYNNEI. The V gene lost 8 bases and the J gene lost 4 bases, with 11 bases spanning the gap. This CDR3 comprises 13 residues. The CDR3 DNA reads TGTGCCAGCCGGCAGGCCCCCACCGGGGAGCTGTTTTTT. It specifies CASRQAPTGELFF.

This clone was recorded a few times. The rearrangement uses TRBV29-1 and TRBJ2-1; the D gene is possibly TRBD2 (5 bases). This CDR3 has 10 amino acids. Germline V CDR1 and CDR2: SQVTM, ANQGSEA. The V end lost 8 bases, the J end lost 4 bases, and 6 bases lay between the germline ends. CDR3 amino acids: CSRGYNEQFF. CDR3 in DNA: TGCAGCCGAGGGTACAATGAGCAGTTCTTC.

The V gene is TRBV7-2, the J gene TRBJ2-7, with 7 bases that match TRBD1. CDR1 is SGHTA, CDR2 FQGNSA, per germline. V shed 5 bases and J 1 base; nucleotides not matched to a gene: 8. The CDR3 contains 15 residues. CDR3 DNA: TGTGCCAGCAGCGCACAGGGGCTTCGTTCCTACGAGCAGTACTTC. Amino acids: CASSAQGLRSYEQYF.

The chain employs TRBV9 and TRBJ2-7, with D unclear. This CDR3 contains 12 residues. Trimming pared 3 bases from V and 0 bases from J, leaving 4 bases between. CDR1 and CDR2 from the germline V gene are SGDLS and YYNGEE. The chain's CDR3 is CASSGSSYEQYF. CDR3 in DNA: TGTGCCAGCAGCGGAAGCTCCTACGAGCAGTACTTC.

This clone was seen a handful of times. The rearrangement joins TRBV30 to TRBJ1-1, with D perhaps TRBD1 (5 bases). Trimming left V 7 bases short and J 7 bases short, with 13 bases between. The CDR3 runs to 11 residues. The V gene's germline CDR1 is GTSNPN and CDR2 SVGIG (reference sequence). The CDR3 is CAYQGVSEAFF. The CDR3 bases are TGTGCCTACCAAGGGGTTAGTGAAGCTTTCTTT.

The chain links TRBV15 to TRBJ1-3, with D unclear. The length of the CDR3 is 15 residues. Trimming left V 1 base short and J 4 bases short, with 11 bases between. Per germline, CDR1 LNHNV and CDR2 YYDKDF (reference sequence). CDR3 sequence (DNA): TGTGCCACCAGCAGAGCGGGTCTTGAAGGAAACACCATATATTTT. Amino acid sequence: CATSRAGLEGNTIYF.

There are a few counts of this clone. This sequence joins TRBV7-2 and TRBJ2-7, with TRBD2 matching 11 bases. CDR1 SGHTA and CDR2 FQGNSA come from the germline V gene. V shed 5 bases and J 3 bases; nucleotides not matched to a gene: 6. There are 15 residues in the CDR3. The CDR3 DNA follows: TGTGCCAGCAGCACCTCCGGGACTAGCGGCTACGAGCAGTACTTC. It yields the protein CASSTSGTSGYEQYF.

The table lists this clone with a count of one. The rearrangement joins TRBV7-2 to TRBJ1-4; 10 nucleotides match TRBD1. Trimming cost V 5 bases and J 7 bases; bases outside gene matches: 1. CDR1 is SGHTA, CDR2 FQGNSA, per germline. The CDR3 runs to 13 residues. CDR3 protein: CASSRQGAEKLFF. The CDR3 DNA reads TGTGCCAGCAGCCGACAGGGGGCTGAAAAACTGTTTTTT.

This chain connects TRBV19 to TRBJ1-2; no definite D call. This CDR3 comprises 12 residues. Germline V CDR1 and CDR2: LNHDA, SQIVND (reference sequence). Trimming removed 5 bases at V and 7 bases at J, with 11 bases between. For the CDR3, the DNA is TGTGCCAGTAGTCGGCACGTCGCTGGCTACACCTTC. It encodes CASSRHVAGYTF. Combining the CDR3 with reference TRBV19 and TRBJ1-2 gives the whole variable domain DGGITQSPKYLFRKEGQNVTLSCEQNLNHDAMYWYRQDPGQGLRLIYYSQIVNDFQKGDIAEGYSVSREKKESFPLTVTSAQKNPTAFYLCASSRHVAGYTFGSGTRLTVV.

A few counts support this clone. The rearrangement uses TRBV30 and TRBJ2-5; the D call may be TRBD1 or TRBD2 (5 bases each). Germline V gene sequence: CDR1 GTSNPN, CDR2 SVGIG (reference sequence). This CDR3 spans 12 amino acids. Trimming took off 2 bases at V and 5 bases at J, with 9 bases between the two ends. Written as DNA, the CDR3 is TGTGCCTGGAGTCCGGGACGGGAGACCCAGTACTTC. As protein: CAWSPGRETQYF. Full variable domain (missing parts from reference TRBV30 and TRBJ2-5): SQTIHQWPATLVQPVGSPLSLECTVEGTSNPNLYWYRQAAGRGLQLLFYSVGIGQISSEVPQNLSASRPQDRQFILSSKKLLLSDSGFYLCAWSPGRETQYFGPGTRLLVL.

There are a few counts of this clone. V usage is TRBV28 and J usage is TRBJ2-5; unclear D gene. Germline V gene data show CDR1 as MDHEN and CDR2 as SYDVKM. The CDR3 contains 14 residues. The V and J ends lost 7 bases and 3 bases respectively, with 15 bases between them. The CDR3 coding sequence is TGTGCCAGCAAGGAGCTAAAGTGGAAAGAGACCCAGTACTTC. This gives the protein CASKELKWKETQYF.

The sample holds one count of this clone. V usage is TRBV30 and J usage is TRBJ1-1; D gene ambiguous. The CDR3 contains 12 residues. V lost 1 base, J lost 1 base, and 4 bases lay in between. The germline V gene encodes CDR1 GTSNPN and CDR2 SVGIG (reference sequence). The CDR3 loop reads CAWSEKNTEAFF. The DNA for the CDR3 is TGTGCCTGGAGTGAGAAGAACACTGAAGCTTTCTTT.

The chain uses TRBV14 and TRBJ2-3; D is unclear. The CDR3 covers 12 residues. The ends were cut back, 2 bases at V and 4 bases at J, with 4 bases in the middle. Germline loops: CDR1 SGHDN, CDR2 FVKESK. The CDR3 sequence: CASSQRADTQYF. The DNA of the CDR3 is TGTGCCAGCAGCCAAAGGGCAGATACGCAGTATTTT.

The chain links TRBV28 to TRBJ2-4; D perhaps matches TRBD2 (5 bases). V was pared by 4 bases and J by 1 base, with 8 bases between. CDR1 MDHEN and CDR2 SYDVKM come from the germline V gene. The CDR3 loop spans 14 amino acids. The CDR3 coding sequence is TGTGCCAGCAGTTCCCCGGGGGCCAAAAACATTCAGTACTTC. Residues: CASSSPGAKNIQYF.

The chain recombines TRBV29-1 with TRBJ2-3, with 8 bases fitting TRBD2. CDR1 is SQVTM, CDR2 ANQGSEA, per germline. The J segment lost 3 bases and the V segment lost 3 bases, leaving 8 bases of the junction unmatched. This CDR3 spans 15 amino acids. The CDR3 nucleotides are TGCAGCGTTGAGTTCGGGAGGGCCGGGACAGATACGCAGTATTTT. Translating gives CSVEFGRAGTDTQYF.

The chain links TRBV30 to TRBJ1-2; 7 positions agree with TRBD1. Trimming took 0 bases from V and 4 from J; bases not matched to a gene: 11. CDR3 size: 16 residues. CDR1 is GTSNPN, CDR2 SVGIG, per germline (reference sequence). In nucleotides, the CDR3 is TGTGCCTGGAGTGTATCCAGGGGGAGTGTCACCTATGGCTACACCTTC. It codes for CAWSVSRGSVTYGYTF.

This clone was seen more than once but under ten times. CDR3 in amino acids: CASSQDSANIQYF. The CDR3 coding sequence is TGCGCCAGCAGCCAAGATAGCGCCAACATTCAGTACTTC. The chain carries TRBV4-1 and TRBJ2-4; possibly TRBD2 for D (5 bases). Germline CDR1 MGHRA, CDR2 YSYEKL. Deletions cut 0 bases from V and 7 bases from J, with 7 bases between. The CDR3 sequence is 13 residues long.